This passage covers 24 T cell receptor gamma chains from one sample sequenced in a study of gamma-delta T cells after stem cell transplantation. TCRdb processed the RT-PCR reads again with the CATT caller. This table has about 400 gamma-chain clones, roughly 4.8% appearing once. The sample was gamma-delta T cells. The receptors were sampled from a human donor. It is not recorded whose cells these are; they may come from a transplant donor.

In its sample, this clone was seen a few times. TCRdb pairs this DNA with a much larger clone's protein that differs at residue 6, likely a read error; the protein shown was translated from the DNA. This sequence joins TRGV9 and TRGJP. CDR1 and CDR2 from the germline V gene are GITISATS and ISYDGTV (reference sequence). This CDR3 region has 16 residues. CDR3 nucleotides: TGTGCCTTGTGGGAGATGCAACAGTTGGGCAAAAAAATCAAGGTATTT. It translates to CALWEMQQLGKKIKVF.

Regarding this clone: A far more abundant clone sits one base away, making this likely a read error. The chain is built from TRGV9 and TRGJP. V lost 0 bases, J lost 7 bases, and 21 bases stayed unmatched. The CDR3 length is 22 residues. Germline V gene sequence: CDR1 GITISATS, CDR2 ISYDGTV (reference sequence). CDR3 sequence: CALWEVQGAQRSRELGKKIKVF. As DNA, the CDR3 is TGTGCCTTGTGGGAGGTGCAAGGGGCGCAACGGAGCCGGGAGTTGGGCAAAAAAATCAAGGTATTT.

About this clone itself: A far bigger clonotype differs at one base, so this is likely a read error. CDR3: CALWETPIQELGKKIKVF. The CDR3, as DNA: TGTGCCTTGTGGGAGACGCCCATACAAGAGTTGGGCAAAAAAATCAAGGTATTT. The chain uses TRGV9 and TRGJP. This CDR3 is 18 amino acids long. V dropped 3 bases and J dropped 4; count of bases not matched to a gene: 9. The germline V gene encodes CDR1 GITISATS and CDR2 ISYDGTV (reference sequence).

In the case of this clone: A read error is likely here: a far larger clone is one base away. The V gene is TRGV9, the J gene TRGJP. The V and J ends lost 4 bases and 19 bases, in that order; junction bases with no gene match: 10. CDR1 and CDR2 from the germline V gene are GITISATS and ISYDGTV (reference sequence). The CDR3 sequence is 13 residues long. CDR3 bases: TGTGCCTTGTGGGATTCTCGGTGGAAAATCAAGGTATTT. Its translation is CALWDSRWKIKVF.

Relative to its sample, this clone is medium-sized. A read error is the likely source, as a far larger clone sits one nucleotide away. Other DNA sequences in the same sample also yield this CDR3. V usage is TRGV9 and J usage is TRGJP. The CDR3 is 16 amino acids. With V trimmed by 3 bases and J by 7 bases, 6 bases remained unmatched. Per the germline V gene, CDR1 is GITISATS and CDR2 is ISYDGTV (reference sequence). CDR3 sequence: CALWELQELGKKIKVF. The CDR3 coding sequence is TGTGCCTTGTGGGAGCTACAGGAGTTGGGCAAAAAAATCAAGGTATTT.

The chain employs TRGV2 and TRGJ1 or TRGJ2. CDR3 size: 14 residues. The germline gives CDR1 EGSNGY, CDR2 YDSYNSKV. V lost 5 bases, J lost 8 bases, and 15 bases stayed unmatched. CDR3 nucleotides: TGTGCCACCTGGGGCGGACTTGAAGATAATAAGAAACTCTTT. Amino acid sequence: CATWGGLEDNKKLF.

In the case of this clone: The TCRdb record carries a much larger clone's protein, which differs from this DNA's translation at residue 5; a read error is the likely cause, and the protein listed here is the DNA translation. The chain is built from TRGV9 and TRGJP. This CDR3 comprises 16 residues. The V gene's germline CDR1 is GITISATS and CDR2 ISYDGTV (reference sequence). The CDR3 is CALWKVRELGKKIKVF. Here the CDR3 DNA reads TGTGCCTTGTGGAAGGTGCGGGAGTTGGGCAAAAAAATCAAGGTATTT.

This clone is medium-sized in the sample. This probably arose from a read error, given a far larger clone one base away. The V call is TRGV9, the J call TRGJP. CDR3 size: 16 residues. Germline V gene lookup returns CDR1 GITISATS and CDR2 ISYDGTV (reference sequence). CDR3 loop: CALWEVIELGKKTKVF. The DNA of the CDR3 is TGTGCCTTGTGGGAGGTGATAGAGTTGGGCAAAAAAACCAAGGTATTT.

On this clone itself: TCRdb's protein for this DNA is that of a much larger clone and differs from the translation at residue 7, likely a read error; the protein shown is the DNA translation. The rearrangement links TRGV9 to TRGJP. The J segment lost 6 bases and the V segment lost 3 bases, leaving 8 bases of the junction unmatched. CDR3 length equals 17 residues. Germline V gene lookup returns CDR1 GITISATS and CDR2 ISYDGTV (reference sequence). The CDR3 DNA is TGTGCCTTGTGGGAGCCCTTCCGAGAGTTGGGCAAAAAAATCAAGGTATTT. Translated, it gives CALWEPFRELGKKIKVF.

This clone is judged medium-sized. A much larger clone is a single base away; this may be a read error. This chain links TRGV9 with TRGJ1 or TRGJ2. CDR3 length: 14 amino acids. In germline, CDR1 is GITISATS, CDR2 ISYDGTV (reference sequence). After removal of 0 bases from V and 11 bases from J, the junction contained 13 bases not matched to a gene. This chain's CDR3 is CALWEVRPVVEKLF. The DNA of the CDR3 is TGTGCCTTGTGGGAGGTGAGACCCGTTGTCGAGAAACTCTTT.

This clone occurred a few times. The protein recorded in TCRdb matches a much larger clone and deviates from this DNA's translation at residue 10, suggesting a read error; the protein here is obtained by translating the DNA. CDR3 in DNA: TGTGCCTTGTGGGAGGATACAGAGTTGGACAAAAAAATCAAGGTATTT. Translation: CALWEDTELDKKIKVF. The gene calls are TRGV9 and TRGJP. Germline V gives CDR1 GITISATS, CDR2 ISYDGTV (reference sequence). This CDR3 region has 16 residues.

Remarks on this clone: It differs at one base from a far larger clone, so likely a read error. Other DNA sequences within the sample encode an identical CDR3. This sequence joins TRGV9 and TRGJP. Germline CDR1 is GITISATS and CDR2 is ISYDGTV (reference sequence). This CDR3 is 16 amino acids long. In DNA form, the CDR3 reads TGTGCCCTGTGGGAGTCTATAAAGTTGGGCAAAAAAATCAAGGTATTT. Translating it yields CALWESIKLGKKIKVF.

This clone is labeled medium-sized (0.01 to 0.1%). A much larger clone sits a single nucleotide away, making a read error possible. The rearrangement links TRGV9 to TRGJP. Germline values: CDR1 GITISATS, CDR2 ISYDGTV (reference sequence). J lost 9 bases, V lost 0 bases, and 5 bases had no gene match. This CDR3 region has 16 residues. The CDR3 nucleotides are TGTGCCTTGTGGGAGGTGCAGAGGTTGGGCAAAAAAATCAAGGTATTT. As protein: CALWEVQRLGKKIKVF.

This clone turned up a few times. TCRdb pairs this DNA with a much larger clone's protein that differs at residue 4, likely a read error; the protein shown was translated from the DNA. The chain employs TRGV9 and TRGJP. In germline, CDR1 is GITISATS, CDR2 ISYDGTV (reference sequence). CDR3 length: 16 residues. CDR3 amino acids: CALREDTELGKKIKVF. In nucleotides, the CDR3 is TGTGCCTTGCGGGAGGATACAGAGTTGGGCAAAAAAATCAAGGTATTT.

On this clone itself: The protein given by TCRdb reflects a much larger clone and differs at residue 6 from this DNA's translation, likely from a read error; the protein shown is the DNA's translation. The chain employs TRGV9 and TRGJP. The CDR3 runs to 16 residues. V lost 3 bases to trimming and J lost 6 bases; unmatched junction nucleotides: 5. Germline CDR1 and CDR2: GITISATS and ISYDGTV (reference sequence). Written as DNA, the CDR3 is TGTGCCTTGTGGGAGTTAAGAGAGTTGGGCAAAAAAATCAAGGTATTT. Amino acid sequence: CALWELRELGKKIKVF.

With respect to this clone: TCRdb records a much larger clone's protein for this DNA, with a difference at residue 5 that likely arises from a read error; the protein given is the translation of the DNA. The CDR3 coding sequence is TGTGCCTTGTGGAAGGGATACCAAGAGTTGGGCAAAAAAATCAAGGTATTT. This translates into CALWKGYQELGKKIKVF. This rearrangement joins TRGV9 to TRGJP. The length of the CDR3 is 17 residues. The junction had 9 bases not matched to a gene; V was cut back by 6 bases and J by 4 bases. Germline V CDR1 and CDR2: GITISATS, ISYDGTV (reference sequence).

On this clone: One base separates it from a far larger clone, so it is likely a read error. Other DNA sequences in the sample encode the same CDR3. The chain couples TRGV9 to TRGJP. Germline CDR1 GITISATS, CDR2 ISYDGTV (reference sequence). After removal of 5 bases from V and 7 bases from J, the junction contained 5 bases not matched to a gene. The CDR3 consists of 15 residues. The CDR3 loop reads CALWVLELGKKIKVF. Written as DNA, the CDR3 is TGTGCCTTGTGGGTCTTGGAGTTGGGCAAAAAAATCAAGGTATTT.

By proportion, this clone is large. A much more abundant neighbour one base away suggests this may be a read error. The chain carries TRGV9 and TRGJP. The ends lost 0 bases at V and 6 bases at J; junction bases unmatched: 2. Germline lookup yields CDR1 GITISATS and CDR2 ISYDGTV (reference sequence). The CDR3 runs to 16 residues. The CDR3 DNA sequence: TGTGCCTTGTGGGAGGTGTTAGAGTTGGGCAAAAAAATCAAGGTATTT. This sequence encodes CALWEVLELGKKIKVF.

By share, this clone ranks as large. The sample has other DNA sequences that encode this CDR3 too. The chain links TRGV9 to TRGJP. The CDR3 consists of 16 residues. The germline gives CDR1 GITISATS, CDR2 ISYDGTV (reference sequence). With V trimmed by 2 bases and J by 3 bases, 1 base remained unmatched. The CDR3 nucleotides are TGTGCCTTGTGGGAGGCGCAAGAGTTGGGCAAAAAAATCAAGGTATTT. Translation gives CALWEAQELGKKIKVF.

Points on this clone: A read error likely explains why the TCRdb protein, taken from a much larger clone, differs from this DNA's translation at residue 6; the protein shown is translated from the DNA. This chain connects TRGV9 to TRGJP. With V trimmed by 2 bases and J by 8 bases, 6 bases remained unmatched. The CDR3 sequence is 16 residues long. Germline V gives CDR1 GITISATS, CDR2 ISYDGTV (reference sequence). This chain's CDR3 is CALWEAQKLGKKIKVF. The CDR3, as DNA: TGTGCCTTGTGGGAGGCGCAGAAGTTGGGCAAAAAAATCAAGGTATTT.

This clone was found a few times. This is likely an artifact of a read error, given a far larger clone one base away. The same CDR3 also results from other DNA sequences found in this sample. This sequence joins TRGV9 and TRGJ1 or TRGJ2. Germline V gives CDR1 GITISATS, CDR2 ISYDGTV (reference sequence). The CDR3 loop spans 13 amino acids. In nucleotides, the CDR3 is TGTGCCTTGTGGGAGACGAATTATTATAAGAAACTTTTT. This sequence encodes CALWETNYYKKLF.

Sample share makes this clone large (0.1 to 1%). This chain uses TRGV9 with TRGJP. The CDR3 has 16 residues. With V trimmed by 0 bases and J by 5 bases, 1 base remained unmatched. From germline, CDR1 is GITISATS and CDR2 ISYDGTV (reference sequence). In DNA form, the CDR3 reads TGTGCCTTGTGGGAGGTGGAAGAGTTGGGCAAAAAAATCAAGGTATTT. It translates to CALWEVEELGKKIKVF.

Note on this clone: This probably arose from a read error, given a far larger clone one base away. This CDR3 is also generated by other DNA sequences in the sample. CDR3 sequence reads: CALWEVQGVQRSRELGKKIKVF. DNA for the CDR3: TGTGCCTTGTGGGAGGTGCAAGGGGTGCAACGGAGCCGTGAGTTGGGCAAAAAAATCAAGGTATTT. The V and J genes are TRGV9 and TRGJP. V lost 0 bases and J lost 7; bases outside the gene matches: 21. The CDR3 runs 22 residues. The germline CDR1 and CDR2 sequences are GITISATS and ISYDGTV (reference sequence).

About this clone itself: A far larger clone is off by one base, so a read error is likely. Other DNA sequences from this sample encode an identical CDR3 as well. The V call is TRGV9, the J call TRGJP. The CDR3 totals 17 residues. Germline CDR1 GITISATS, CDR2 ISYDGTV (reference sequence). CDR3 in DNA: TGCGCCTTGTGGGAGGCTACCCCAGAGTTGGGCAAAAAAATCAAGGTATTT. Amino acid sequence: CALWEATPELGKKIKVF.